The clone carrying this TCR beta chain appeared a single time. Antigen unknown. There were TCR beta CDR3 regions amplified from RNA transcripts. The HTBI primer set served for first-round RT-PCR of the TCR CDR3. Via MiXCR, TCRdb re-called the multiplex PCR reads, giving one row per CDR3 protein. The sample has about 600,000 distinct CDR3 sequences, about 14% seen once. This sample was included in a study of T cells in Graves' hyperthyroidism and ophthalmopathy. In the study overall: The initial diagnosis was the point when peripheral blood was collected, ahead of any treatment. Study-wide results and limits: Most thyroid-expanded clonotypes above 0.001 were also found in blood.

Germline V lookup: CDR1 MDHEN, CDR2 SYDVKM. The CDR3 extends over 17 amino acids. Trimming cost V 5 bases and J 5 bases; bases outside gene matches: 8. Diagnoses were established using clinical symptoms, serum thyroxine and TRAb, thyroid ultrasound and orbital computed tomography. This TCR was sampled from a woman aged 45 to 65 with Graves' ophthalmopathy. The sequenced sample was blood. The chain combines TRBV28 with TRBJ2-2, with TRBD2 matching over 13 bases. CDR3 nucleotide sequence: TGTGCCAGCAGTCCCCGGACTAGCGGGAGTCGAACCGGGGAGCTGTTTTTT. This encodes CASSPRTSGSRTGELFF.